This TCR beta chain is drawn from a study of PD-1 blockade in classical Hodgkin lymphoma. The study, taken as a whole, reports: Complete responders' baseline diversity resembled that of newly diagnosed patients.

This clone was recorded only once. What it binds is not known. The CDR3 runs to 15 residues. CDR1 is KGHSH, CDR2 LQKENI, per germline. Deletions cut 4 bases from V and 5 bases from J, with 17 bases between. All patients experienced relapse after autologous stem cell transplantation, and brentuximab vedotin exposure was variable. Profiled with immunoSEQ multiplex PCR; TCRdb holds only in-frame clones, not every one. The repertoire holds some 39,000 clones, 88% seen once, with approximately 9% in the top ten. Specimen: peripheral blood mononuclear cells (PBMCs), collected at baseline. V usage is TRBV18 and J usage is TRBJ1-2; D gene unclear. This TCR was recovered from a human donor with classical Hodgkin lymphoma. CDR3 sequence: CASSLKNDIGYGYTF. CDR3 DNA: TGTGCCAGCTCACTGAAAAACGACATAGGATATGGCTACACCTTC.